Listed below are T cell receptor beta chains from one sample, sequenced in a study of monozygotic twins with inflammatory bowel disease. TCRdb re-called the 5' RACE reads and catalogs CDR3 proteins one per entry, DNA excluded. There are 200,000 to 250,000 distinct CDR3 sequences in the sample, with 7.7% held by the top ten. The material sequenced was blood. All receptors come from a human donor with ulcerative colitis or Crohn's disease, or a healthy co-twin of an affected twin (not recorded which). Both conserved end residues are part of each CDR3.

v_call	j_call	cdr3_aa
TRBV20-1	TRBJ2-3	CSARANTDTQYF
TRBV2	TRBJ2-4	CASSLGLDRNIQYF
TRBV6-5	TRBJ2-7	CASLDRASYEQYF
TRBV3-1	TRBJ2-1	CASSQTSGGVYNEQFF
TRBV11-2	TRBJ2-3	CASSLQGQDTQYF
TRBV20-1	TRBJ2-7	CSAMRELPYEQYF
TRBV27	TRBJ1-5	CASSLSGTVPQPQHF
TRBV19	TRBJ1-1	CASRETENTEAFF
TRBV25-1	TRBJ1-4	CASSEFGQSGEKLFF
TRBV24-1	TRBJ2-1	CATSDGDGYRHEQFF
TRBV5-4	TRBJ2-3	CASSSGQVNTQYF
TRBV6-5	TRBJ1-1	CASSFTGKLGAFF
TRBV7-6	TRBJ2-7	CASSPGSGGDEQYF
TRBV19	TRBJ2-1	CASSFRLAGGPISYNEQFF
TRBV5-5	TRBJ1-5	CASSPGRTSNQPQHF
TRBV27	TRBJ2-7	CASSLSASGTYEQYF
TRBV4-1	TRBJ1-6	CASSPASGYGNSPLHF
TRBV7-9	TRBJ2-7	CASSALLQGTYEQYF
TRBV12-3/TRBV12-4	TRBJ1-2	CASSYRGPYGYTF
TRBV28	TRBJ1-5	CASSSPPPQHF
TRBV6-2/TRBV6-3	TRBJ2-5	CASSYSGETQYF
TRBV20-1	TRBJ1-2	CSASRGLYGYTF
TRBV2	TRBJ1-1	CASSHSRTGGPEAFF
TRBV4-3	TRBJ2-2	CASSQDPPPAGELFF
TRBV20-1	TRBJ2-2	CSARDMASGGGGELFF
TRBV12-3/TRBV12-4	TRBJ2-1	CASSLSDRSSYNEQFF
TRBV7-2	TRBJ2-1	CASSDRLVGYEQFF
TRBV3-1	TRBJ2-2	CASSHRTGVTGELFF
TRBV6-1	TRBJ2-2	CASSRQGVGELFF
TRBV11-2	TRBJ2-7	CASLNSGDEQYF
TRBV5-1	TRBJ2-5	CASSLPINRGWAETQYF